This T cell receptor beta chain is from a study of control samples from healthy donors and cancer patients (dated by TCRdb to the early 2020s). A remark on this clone: This clone's antigen is unknown. Nothing much larger sits one base from this clone, and base qualities are not available.

The germline V gene (reference sequence) supplies CDR1 MNHEY and CDR2 SMNVEV. V trim: 8 bases; J trim: 9 bases; unmatched bases: 12. Reading from cysteine to phenylalanine, the CDR3 counts 14 amino acids. This entry keeps only the CDR3 DNA: 42 bases, framed from base 1. To prepare the library, the immunoSEQ multiplex PCR assay was applied. TCRdb re-hosts the immuneACCESS table, in-frame sequences only. Its copies lack some clones; in the studies checked, an unresolved V gene accounts for under half of them, and the cause for the rest is not known. A total of 90,000 to 150,000 clones appear in this sample, approximately 93% of them only once. Of the sample, approximately 8% falls within the top ten clones.

The clonotype originates from a woman aged 18-30 years in good health. The material sequenced was blood. The V and J genes are TRBV27 and TRBJ2-1, with 8 bases matching TRBD2. The sequence in DNA is TGTGCCAGCGGTCTTGGCGCGGGGGGCTCTGAGCAGTTCTTC. This gives the protein CASGLGAGGSEQFF.